One T cell receptor (beta chain) is described in this entry. TCRdb's table, derived via immunoSEQ multiplex PCR, lists solely in-frame clones and lacks some. The sample has under 150,000 clones; roughly 90% are singletons. The sample belongs to a study of T cells in localized non-small cell lung cancer. The source of this sequence is a female donor over 55 with stage I lung adenocarcinoma. This specimen consisted of peripheral blood, obtained before any cancer treatment.

In nucleotides, the CDR3 is TGCGCCAGCAGCCCTAGCGGGAGGTCAGATACGCAGTATTTT. Its translation is CASSPSGRSDTQYF. The V and J genes are TRBV10-2 and TRBJ2-3; 11 bases agree with TRBD2. Per germline, CDR1 WSHSY and CDR2 SAAADI. Trimming at V came to 6 bases and at J to 4 bases, leaving 3 bases not matched to a gene. This CDR3 comprises 14 residues.